These 18 T cell receptor beta chains came from one sample sequenced in a study of cytomegalovirus exposure and HLA in healthy donors. Using immunoSEQ multiplex PCR, the repertoire was profiled, and TCRdb retains in-frame clones only, with some absent. The sample consists of fewer than 200,000 clones, roughly 89% of them appearing once. The sample consisted of PBMCs. Every receptor here comes from a man between 18 and 35 years old in good health and CMV-seropositive.

This clone was detected once. The CDR3 here is CASSHSDTRYNEQFF. The CDR3 DNA reads as TGCGCCAGCAGCCATTCCGATACTCGATACAATGAGCAGTTCTTC. The chain links TRBV4-1 to TRBJ2-1; D unclear. Trimming cost V 3 bases and J 4 bases, with 13 bases left between them. This CDR3 is 15 amino acids long. Germline V gene sequence: CDR1 MGHRA, CDR2 YSYEKL.

This clone was found a few times. The rearrangement joins TRBV28 to TRBJ2-3; D uncertain. Trimming cost V 2 bases and J 6 bases, with 3 bases left between them. In germline, CDR1 is MDHEN, CDR2 SYDVKM. CDR3 length: 11 residues. The CDR3 DNA reads as TGTGCCAGCAGTTTACTTGATACGCAGTATTTT. Protein sequence: CASSLLDTQYF.

The V call is TRBV28, the J call TRBJ2-2, with 8 bases matching TRBD1. Germline CDR1 is MDHEN and CDR2 is SYDVKM. The CDR3 loop spans 15 amino acids. V lost 7 bases and J lost 4; bases outside the gene matches: 8. The CDR3 spells CASKGPGGFTGELFF. CDR3 nucleotide sequence: TGTGCCAGCAAGGGCCCAGGGGGCTTCACCGGGGAGCTGTTTTTT. Drawing the rest from reference TRBV28 and TRBJ2-2, the complete variable domain is DVKVTQSSRYLVKRTGEKVFLECVQDMDHENMFWYRQDPGLGLRLIYFSYDVKMKEKGDIPEGYSVSREKKERFSLILESASTNQTSMYLCASKGPGGFTGELFFGEGSRLTVL.

This chain connects TRBV5-1 to TRBJ2-1; 7 bases are a match to TRBD2. The J segment lost 0 bases and the V segment lost 3 bases, leaving 12 bases of the junction unmatched. Germline V gives CDR1 SGHRS, CDR2 YFSETQ. The CDR3 extends over 18 amino acids. CDR3 nucleotides: TGCGCCAGCAGCTGGCGGCTAGCGGAGCCCCACTCCTACAATGAGCAGTTCTTC. Translating it yields CASSWRLAEPHSYNEQFF.

This sequence joins TRBV5-1 and TRBJ2-5, with 7 bases aligning to TRBD1. Germline assignment: CDR1 SGHRS and CDR2 YFSETQ. With 3 bases clipped from V and 5 bases from J, the junction kept 7 bases outside the gene matches. This CDR3 comprises 14 residues. This CDR3 is CASSWTNRGETQYF. The CDR3 nucleotides are TGCGCCAGCAGCTGGACAAACAGGGGTGAGACCCAGTACTTC.

This clone was observed once. The rearrangement uses TRBV7-9 and TRBJ2-2; TRBD2 aligns across 14 bases. Trimming at V came to 6 bases and at J to 4 bases, leaving 7 bases not matched to a gene. CDR3 length: 17 amino acids. Germline CDR1 and CDR2: SEHNR and FQNEAQ (reference sequence). The CDR3 spells CASSPTSGRAGTGELFF. The CDR3 nucleotides read TGTGCCAGCAGTCCGACTAGCGGGAGGGCCGGCACCGGGGAGCTGTTTTTT.

The chain joins TRBV15 to TRBJ2-5; 10 bases map to TRBD2. The length of the CDR3 is 16 residues. CDR1 and CDR2 from the germline V gene are LNHNV and YYDKDF (reference sequence). Trimming cost V 1 base and J 2 bases; bases outside gene matches: 4. In DNA form, the CDR3 reads TGTGCCACCAGCAGAGGAATACTAGCGGGGCAAGAGACCCAGTACTTC. Translated: CATSRGILAGQETQYF.

This clone was seen once. This chain connects TRBV25-1 to TRBJ1-4; tentative D call: TRBD1 (6 bases). The CDR3 has 16 amino acids. Germline V CDR1 and CDR2: MGHDK, SYGVNS. V lost 3 bases to trimming and J lost 3 bases, with 14 bases between them. The chain's CDR3 is CASSDFQGRANEKLFF. The CDR3 nucleotides are TGTGCCAGCAGTGATTTTCAGGGGAGGGCTAATGAAAAACTGTTTTTT.

The V call is TRBV6-4, the J call TRBJ2-5, with a tentative D call TRBD2 (6 bases). Trimming pared 7 bases from V and 3 bases from J, leaving 18 bases between. The CDR3 sequence is 15 residues long. Germline CDR1 MRHNA, CDR2 SNTAGT. The CDR3 sequence: CASTGSGGEKETQYF. The CDR3 DNA reads TGTGCCAGCACCGGAAGTGGCGGGGAGAAAGAGACCCAGTACTTC.

J is TRBJ1-5 and V is TRBV27; D remains unclear. Trimming stripped 3 bases from V and 1 base from J, with 7 bases between. CDR1 is MNHEY, CDR2 SMNVEV, per germline (reference sequence). The CDR3 has 14 amino acids. The CDR3 protein is CASSFHGSNQPQHF. Written as DNA, the CDR3 is TGTGCCAGCAGTTTTCACGGGAGCAATCAGCCCCAGCATTTT.

The genes are TRBV30 and TRBJ2-7; TRBD1 matches at 7 bases. Looked up from germline, CDR1 is GTSNPN and CDR2 is SVGIG (reference sequence). This CDR3 spans 11 amino acids. Trimming took 1 base from V and 10 from J; bases not matched to a gene: 4. CDR3 in amino acids: CAWSGQGAQYF. The CDR3 nucleotides are TGTGCCTGGAGTGGACAGGGTGCTCAGTACTTC.

This sequence joins TRBV28 and TRBJ2-5; no reliable D call. V was shortened by 6 bases and J by 2 bases, with 10 bases between the two germline ends. Germline CDR1 is MDHEN and CDR2 is SYDVKM. This CDR3 region has 13 residues. The CDR3 loop is CASSPTPQETQYF. In nucleotides, the CDR3 is TGTGCCAGCAGCCCAACACCGCAAGAGACCCAGTACTTC.

This clone was found a few times. The chain employs TRBV7-9 and TRBJ2-7; tentatively, D is TRBD1 (6 bases). V was pared by 5 bases and J by 4 bases, with 12 bases between. This CDR3 region has 13 residues. The germline gives CDR1 SEHNR, CDR2 FQNEAQ (reference sequence). CDR3 loop: CASSRRDNYEQYF. Written as DNA, the CDR3 is TGTGCCAGCAGCCGTCGGGACAATTACGAGCAGTACTTC.

This clone has only one observation. V gene TRBV6-1 combines with J gene TRBJ2-2; TRBD1 aligns across 7 bases. Per the germline V gene, CDR1 is MNHNS and CDR2 is SASEGT. The junction had 11 bases not matched to a gene; V was cut back by 3 bases and J by 7 bases. This CDR3 is built from 16 residues. CDR3 nucleotide sequence: TGTGCCAGCAGTGATCCCCATAAGGGGGCGGGCGGGGAGCTGTTTTTT. It translates to CASSDPHKGAGGELFF.

The chain is built from TRBV4-1 and TRBJ2-7; 9 bases map to TRBD1. The germline CDR1 and CDR2 sequences are MGHRA and YSYEKL. With V trimmed by 1 base and J by 4 bases, 5 bases remained unmatched. The CDR3 totals 15 residues. CDR3 DNA sequence: TGCGCCAGCAGCCAAGGAGGGGGACAGGGTTACGAGCAGTACTTC. Amino acids: CASSQGGGQGYEQYF.

V gene TRBV5-1 combines with J gene TRBJ2-2; TRBD2 matches at 9 bases. With V trimmed by 4 bases and J by 1 base, 2 bases remained unmatched. The CDR3 spans 15 residues. Germline lookup yields CDR1 SGHRS and CDR2 YFSETQ. Here the CDR3 reads CASSMTSGNTGELFF. In DNA, the CDR3 is TGCGCCAGCAGCATGACTAGCGGGAACACCGGGGAGCTGTTTTTT.

This sequence joins TRBV19 and TRBJ2-4; TRBD1 might be the D (5 bases). This CDR3 is 13 amino acids long. V gave up 1 base and J gave up 5 bases, with 6 bases separating them. CDR1 LNHDA and CDR2 SQIVND come from the germline V gene (reference sequence). The CDR3 region has the DNA TGTGCCAGTAGTATAGGCAGGGAAAACATTCAGTACTTC. It translates to CASSIGRENIQYF.

V and J are TRBV28 and TRBJ1-1, with 9 bases lining up with TRBD1. The length of the CDR3 is 15 residues. CDR1 is MDHEN, CDR2 SYDVKM, per germline. J gave up 6 bases and V 3 bases, and 8 bases lay outside the gene matches. The CDR3 region is CASSFRGQGAPEAFF. The CDR3 bases are TGTGCCAGCAGTTTTAGGGGACAGGGAGCGCCTGAAGCTTTCTTT.